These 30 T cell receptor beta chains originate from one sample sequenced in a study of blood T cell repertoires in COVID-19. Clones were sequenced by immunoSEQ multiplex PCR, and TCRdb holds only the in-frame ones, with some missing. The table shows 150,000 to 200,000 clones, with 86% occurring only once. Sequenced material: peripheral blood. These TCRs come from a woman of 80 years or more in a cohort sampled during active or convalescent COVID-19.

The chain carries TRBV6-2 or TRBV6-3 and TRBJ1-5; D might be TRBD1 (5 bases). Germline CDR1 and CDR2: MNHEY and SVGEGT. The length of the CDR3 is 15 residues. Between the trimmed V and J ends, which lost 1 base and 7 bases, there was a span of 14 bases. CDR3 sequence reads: CASSYLRSGPQPQHF. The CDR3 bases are TGTGCCAGCAGTTACTTAAGGTCAGGGCCCCAGCCCCAGCATTTT.

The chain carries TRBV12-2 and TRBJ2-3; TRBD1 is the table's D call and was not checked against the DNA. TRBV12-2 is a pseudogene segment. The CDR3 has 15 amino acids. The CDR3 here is CASRLGPGGPDTQYF. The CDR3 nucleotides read TGTGCAAGTCGCTTAGGGCCAGGGGGTCCAGATACGCAGTATTTT.

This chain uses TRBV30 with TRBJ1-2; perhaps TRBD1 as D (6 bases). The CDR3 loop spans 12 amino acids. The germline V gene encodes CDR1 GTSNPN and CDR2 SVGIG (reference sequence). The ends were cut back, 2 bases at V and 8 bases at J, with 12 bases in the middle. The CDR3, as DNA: TGTGCCTGGAGTATTACAGGGAACGGCTACACCTTC. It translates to CAWSITGNGYTF.

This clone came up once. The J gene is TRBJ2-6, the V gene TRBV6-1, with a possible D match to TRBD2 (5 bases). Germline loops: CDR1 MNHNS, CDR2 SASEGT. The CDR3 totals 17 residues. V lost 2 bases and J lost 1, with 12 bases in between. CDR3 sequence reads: CASSERVGRSGANVLTF. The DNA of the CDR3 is TGTGCCAGCAGTGAACGAGTTGGGAGATCTGGGGCCAACGTCCTGACTTTC.

The CDR3 reads CSAAGDDGYTF. The CDR3 DNA reads TGCAGCGCGGCGGGAGATGATGGCTACACCTTC. The chain employs TRBV29-1 and TRBJ1-2, with no clear D. Trimming took off 7 bases at V and 6 bases at J, with 12 bases between the two ends. The germline CDR1 and CDR2 sequences are SQVTM and ANQGSEA. The CDR3 has 11 amino acids.

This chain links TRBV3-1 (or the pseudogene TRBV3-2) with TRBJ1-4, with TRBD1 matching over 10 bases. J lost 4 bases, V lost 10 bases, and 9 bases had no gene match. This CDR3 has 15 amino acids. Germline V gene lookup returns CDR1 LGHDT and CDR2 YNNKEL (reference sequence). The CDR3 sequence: CATSGTGALNEKLFF. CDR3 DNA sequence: TGTGCCACTTCCGGGACAGGGGCCCTTAATGAAAAACTGTTTTTT.

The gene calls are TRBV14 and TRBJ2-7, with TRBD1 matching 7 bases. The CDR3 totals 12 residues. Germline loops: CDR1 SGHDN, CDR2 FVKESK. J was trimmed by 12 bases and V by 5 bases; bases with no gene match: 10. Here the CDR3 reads CASSAGQARSYF. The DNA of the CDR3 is TGTGCCAGCAGCGCTGGACAGGCTCGATCGTACTTC.

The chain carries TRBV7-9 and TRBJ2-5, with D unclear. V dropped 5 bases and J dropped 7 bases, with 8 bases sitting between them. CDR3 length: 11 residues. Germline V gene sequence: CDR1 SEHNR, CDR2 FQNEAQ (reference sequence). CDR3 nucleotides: TGTGCCAGCAGCCCATCTATGACCCAGTACTTC. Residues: CASSPSMTQYF.

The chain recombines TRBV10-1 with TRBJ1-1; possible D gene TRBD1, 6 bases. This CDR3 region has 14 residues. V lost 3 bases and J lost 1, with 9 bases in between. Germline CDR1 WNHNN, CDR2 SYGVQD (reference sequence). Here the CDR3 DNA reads TGCGCCAGCAGTGACTCGGACAGGAACACTGAAGCTTTCTTT. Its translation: CASSDSDRNTEAFF.

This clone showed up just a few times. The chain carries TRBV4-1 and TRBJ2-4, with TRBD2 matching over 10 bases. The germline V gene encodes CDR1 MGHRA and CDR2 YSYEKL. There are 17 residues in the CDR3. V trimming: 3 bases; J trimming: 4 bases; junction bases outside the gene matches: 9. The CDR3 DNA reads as TGCGCCAGCAGCCACCCTCTAGCGGGAGTACCAAAAAACATTCAGTACTTC. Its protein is CASSHPLAGVPKNIQYF.

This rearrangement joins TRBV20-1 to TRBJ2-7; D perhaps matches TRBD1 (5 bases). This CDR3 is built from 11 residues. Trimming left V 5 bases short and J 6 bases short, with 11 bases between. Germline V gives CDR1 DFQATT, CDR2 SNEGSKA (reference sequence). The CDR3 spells CSAQSDSEQYF. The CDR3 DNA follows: TGCAGTGCTCAAAGCGACAGCGAGCAGTACTTC.

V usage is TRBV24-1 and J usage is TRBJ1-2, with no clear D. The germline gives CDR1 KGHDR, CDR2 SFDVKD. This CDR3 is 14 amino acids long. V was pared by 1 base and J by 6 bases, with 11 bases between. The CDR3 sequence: CATSDFAGEDGYTF. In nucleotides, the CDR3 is TGTGCCACCAGTGATTTCGCGGGAGAGGATGGCTACACCTTC.

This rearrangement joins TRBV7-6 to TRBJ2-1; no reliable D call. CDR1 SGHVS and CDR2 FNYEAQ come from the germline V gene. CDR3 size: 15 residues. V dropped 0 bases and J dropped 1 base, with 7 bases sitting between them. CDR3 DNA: TGTGCCAGCAGCTTAGCCCCCGGGTCCTACAATGAGCAGTTCTTC. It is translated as CASSLAPGSYNEQFF.

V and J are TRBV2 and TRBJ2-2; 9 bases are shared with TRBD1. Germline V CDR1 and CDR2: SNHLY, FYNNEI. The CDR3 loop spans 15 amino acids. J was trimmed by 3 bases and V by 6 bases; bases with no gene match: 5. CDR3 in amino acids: CASRRGQGYTGELFF. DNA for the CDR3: TGTGCCAGCAGGAGAGGACAGGGGTACACCGGGGAGCTGTTTTTT.

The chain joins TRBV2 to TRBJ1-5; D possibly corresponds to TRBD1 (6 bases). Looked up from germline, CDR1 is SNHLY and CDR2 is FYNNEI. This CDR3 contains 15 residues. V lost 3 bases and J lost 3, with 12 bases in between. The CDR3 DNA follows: TGTGCCAGCAGTGAGAGGGGGGGTGACAATCAGCCCCAGCATTTT. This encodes CASSERGGDNQPQHF.

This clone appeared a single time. For the CDR3, the DNA is TGTGCCAGCACCCGGGCAGGGAGCAATCAGCCCCAGCATTTT. Amino acids: CASTRAGSNQPQHF. This chain connects TRBV27 to TRBJ1-5; D might be TRBD1 (5 bases). The V gene's germline CDR1 is MNHEY and CDR2 SMNVEV (reference sequence). The CDR3 has 14 amino acids. V was cut by 7 bases and J by 1 base, with 11 bases left in between.

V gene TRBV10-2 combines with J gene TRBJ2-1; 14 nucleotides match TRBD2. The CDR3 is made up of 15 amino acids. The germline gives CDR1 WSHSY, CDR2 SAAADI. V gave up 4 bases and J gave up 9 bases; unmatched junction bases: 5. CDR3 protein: CASSGAGLAGGEQFF. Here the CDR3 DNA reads TGCGCCAGCAGTGGTGCAGGACTAGCGGGGGGTGAGCAGTTCTTC.

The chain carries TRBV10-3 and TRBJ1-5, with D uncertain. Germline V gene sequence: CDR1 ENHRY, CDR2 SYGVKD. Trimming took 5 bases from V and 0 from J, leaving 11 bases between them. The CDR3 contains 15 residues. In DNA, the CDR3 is TGTGCCATCAGTCGAGGGTTTAATAGCAATCAGCCCCAGCATTTT. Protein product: CAISRGFNSNQPQHF.

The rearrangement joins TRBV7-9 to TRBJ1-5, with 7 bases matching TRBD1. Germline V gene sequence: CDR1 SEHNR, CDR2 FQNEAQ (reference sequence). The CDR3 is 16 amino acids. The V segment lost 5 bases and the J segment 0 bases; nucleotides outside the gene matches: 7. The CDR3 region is CASSLVTGISNQPQHF. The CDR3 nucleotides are TGTGCCAGCAGCCTCGTGACAGGGATTAGCAATCAGCCCCAGCATTTT.

In nucleotides, the CDR3 is TGTGCCAGCAGAACCCGCCGGGTGCGGGGGGACTCCTACGAGCAGTACTTC. As protein: CASRTRRVRGDSYEQYF. The chain joins TRBV2 to TRBJ2-7; 8 bases map to TRBD2. The CDR3 runs 17 residues. CDR1 SNHLY and CDR2 FYNNEI come from the germline V gene. The V segment lost 6 bases and the J segment 0 bases; nucleotides outside the gene matches: 13.

CDR3 sequence: CASSDGAGTGNTIYF. CDR3 sequence (DNA): TGTGCCAGCAGTGATGGGGCAGGTACTGGAAACACCATATATTTT. This chain uses TRBV6-1 with TRBJ1-3; tentative D call: TRBD1 (5 bases). With 3 bases removed from V and 2 bases from J, the gap between germline ends came to 11 bases. From germline, CDR1 is MNHNS and CDR2 SASEGT. The CDR3 is 15 residues long.

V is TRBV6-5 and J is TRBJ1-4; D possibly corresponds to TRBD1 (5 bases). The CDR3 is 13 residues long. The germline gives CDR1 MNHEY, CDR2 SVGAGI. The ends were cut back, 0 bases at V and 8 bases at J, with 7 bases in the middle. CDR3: CASSYSSGEKLFF. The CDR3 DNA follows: TGTGCCAGCAGTTACTCCTCAGGGGAAAAACTGTTTTTT.

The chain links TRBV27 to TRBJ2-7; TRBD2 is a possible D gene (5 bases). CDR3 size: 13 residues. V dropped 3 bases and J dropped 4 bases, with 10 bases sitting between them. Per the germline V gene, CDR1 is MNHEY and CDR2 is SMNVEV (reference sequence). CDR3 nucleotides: TGTGCCAGCAGTTTCTCTAGCAAATACGAGCAGTACTTC. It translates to CASSFSSKYEQYF.

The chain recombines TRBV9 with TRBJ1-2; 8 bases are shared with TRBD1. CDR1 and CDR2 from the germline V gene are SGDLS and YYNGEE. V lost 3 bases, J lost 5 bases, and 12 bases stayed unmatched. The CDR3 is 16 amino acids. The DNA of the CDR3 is TGTGCCAGCAGCGGCTGGGGACAGGCCTTAGGGTATGGCTACACCTTC. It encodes CASSGWGQALGYGYTF.

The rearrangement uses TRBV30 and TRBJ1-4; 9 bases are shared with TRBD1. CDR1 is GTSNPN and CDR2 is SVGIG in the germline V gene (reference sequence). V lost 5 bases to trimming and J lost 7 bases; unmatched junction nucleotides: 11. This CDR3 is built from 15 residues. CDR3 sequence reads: CAWGYTGTGSEKLFF. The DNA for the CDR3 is TGTGCCTGGGGCTACACCGGGACAGGGAGTGAAAAACTGTTTTTT.

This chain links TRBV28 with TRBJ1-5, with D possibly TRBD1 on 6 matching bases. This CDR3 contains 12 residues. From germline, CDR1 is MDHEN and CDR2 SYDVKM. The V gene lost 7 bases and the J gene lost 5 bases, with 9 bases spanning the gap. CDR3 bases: TGTGCCAGCAAAGGGGGGGATCAGCCCCAGCATTTT. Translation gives CASKGGDQPQHF.

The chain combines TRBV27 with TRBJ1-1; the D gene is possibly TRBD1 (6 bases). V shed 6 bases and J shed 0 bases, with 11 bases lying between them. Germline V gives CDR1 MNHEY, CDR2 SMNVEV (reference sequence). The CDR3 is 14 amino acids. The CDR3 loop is CASRQGFMNTEAFF. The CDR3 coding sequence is TGTGCCAGCAGACAGGGATTCATGAACACTGAAGCTTTCTTT.

The CDR3 DNA is TGTGCCAGCAGGCCAAGAGCGGGGCCTCAAGGAGAGACCCAGTACTTC. Translating gives CASRPRAGPQGETQYF. The gene calls are TRBV5-4 and TRBJ2-5, with 7 bases lining up with TRBD2. The CDR3 is 16 residues long. The V and J ends lost 5 bases and 4 bases, in that order; junction bases with no gene match: 14. Per the germline V gene, CDR1 is SGHNT and CDR2 is YYREEE (reference sequence).

The CDR3 bases are TGTGCCATCAGTGAGCAAAACAATGAGCAGTTCTTC. Protein: CAISEQNNEQFF. The V call is TRBV10-3, the J call TRBJ2-1; D gene ambiguous. Between the trimmed V and J ends, which lost 2 bases and 5 bases, there was a span of 4 bases. This CDR3 has 12 residues. Germline loops: CDR1 ENHRY, CDR2 SYGVKD.

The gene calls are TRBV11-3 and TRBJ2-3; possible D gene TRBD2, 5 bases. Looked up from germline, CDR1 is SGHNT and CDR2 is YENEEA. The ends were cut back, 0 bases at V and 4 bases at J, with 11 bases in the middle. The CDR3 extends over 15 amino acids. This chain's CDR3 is CASSLERVDSDTQYF. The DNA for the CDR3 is TGTGCCAGCAGCTTAGAAAGGGTGGACTCAGATACGCAGTATTTT.